What follows are 26 T cell receptor beta chains derived from one specimen sequenced in a study of blood T cell repertoires in COVID-19. TCRdb's copy holds only in-frame clones and misses some; the assay was immunoSEQ multiplex PCR. Of some 180,000 clones detected, about four fifths appear once; the ten largest clones hold about 7.8%. The source material was peripheral blood. Receptors were obtained from a woman aged 60-75 years with COVID-19, enrolled during active disease.

The V and J genes are TRBV6-5 and TRBJ1-2; no reliable D call. The ends were cut back, 6 bases at V and 6 bases at J, with 17 bases in the middle. The CDR3 runs to 14 residues. Germline V gives CDR1 MNHEY, CDR2 SVGAGI. The CDR3 is CASSLAGRSHGYTF. The CDR3, as DNA: TGTGCCAGCAGCCTAGCTGGCAGGTCGCATGGCTACACCTTC.

The rearrangement joins TRBV30 to TRBJ2-7, with 8 positions matching TRBD1. The CDR3 spans 13 residues. Trimming removed 0 bases from V and 5 bases from J; junction bases left unmatched: 3. The V gene's germline CDR1 is GTSNPN and CDR2 SVGIG (reference sequence). In nucleotides, the CDR3 is TGTGCCTGGAGTGTACTGACAGGGGACGAGCAGTACGTC. Translated, it gives CAWSVLTGDEQYV.

V is TRBV15 and J is TRBJ2-2, with D perhaps matching TRBD2 (6 bases). The CDR3 totals 14 residues. The germline CDR1 and CDR2 sequences are LNHNV and YYDKDF (reference sequence). V was trimmed by 9 bases and J by 2 bases, leaving 13 bases between them. Here the CDR3 reads CATLADQNTGELFF. The CDR3 DNA reads as TGTGCCACATTAGCGGACCAAAACACCGGGGAGCTGTTTTTT.

The chain couples TRBV18 to TRBJ2-7, with 7 positions matching TRBD1. The CDR3 extends over 13 amino acids. Germline-derived CDR1 and CDR2 are KGHSH and LQKENI. Losses at the gene ends were 5 bases for V and 4 bases for J; bases not matched to a gene: 5. The CDR3: CASSEGQSYEQYV. The CDR3 DNA is TGTGCCAGCTCAGAGGGACAGTCTTACGAGCAGTACGTC.

As for this clone: Germline is not matched at one junction end, which may reflect a read error. The chain recombines TRBV6-5 with TRBJ1-4; weak D call: TRBD1 (5 bases). The CDR3 extends over 15 amino acids. CDR1 is MNHEY, CDR2 SVGAGI, per germline. This chain's CDR3 is CASSDSFVQGKKLFF. The CDR3 coding sequence is TGTGCCAGCAGTGACTCCTTTGTGCAGGGCAAGAAACTGTTTTTT.

This clone was detected only once. The gene calls are TRBV6-5 and TRBJ1-3, with a possible D match to TRBD1 (5 bases). V was shortened by 9 bases and J by 2 bases, with 14 bases between the two germline ends. The CDR3 contains 14 residues. Germline V lookup: CDR1 MNHEY, CDR2 SVGAGI. The CDR3 region is CASLGGETGNTIYF. For the CDR3, the DNA is TGTGCCAGTCTGGGGGGGGAAACTGGAAACACCATATATTTT.

The J gene is TRBJ2-7, the V gene TRBV21-1; the listed D gene, TRBD1, was not tested against the DNA. TRBV21-1 is a known pseudogene. The CDR3 has 15 residues. Here the CDR3 DNA reads TGTGCCAGCATTCCTCCCGGACAGGGGACCTACGAGCAGTACTTC. Protein sequence: CASIPPGQGTYEQYF.

The chain couples TRBV28 to TRBJ1-2, with 7 bases matching TRBD1. Per the germline V gene, CDR1 is MDHEN and CDR2 is SYDVKM. The CDR3 sequence is 16 residues long. The junction had 14 bases not matched to a gene; V was cut back by 6 bases and J by 4 bases. This CDR3 is CASRISLTGAAYGYTF. CDR3 DNA sequence: TGTGCCAGCAGGATTAGCCTTACAGGGGCCGCCTATGGCTACACCTTC.

This chain links TRBV6-5 with TRBJ2-5; maybe TRBD1 (6 bases). V lost 5 bases, J lost 1 base, and 14 bases lay in between. The CDR3 is 15 amino acids. Germline loops: CDR1 MNHEY, CDR2 SVGAGI. The CDR3 DNA sequence: TGTGCCAGCAGTACCCGACAGGAACCCCAAGAGACCCAGTACTTC. Translated: CASSTRQEPQETQYF.

This clone showed up just a few times. The rearrangement uses TRBV5-8 and TRBJ1-3; D is ambiguous. Trimming pared 2 bases from V and 0 bases from J, leaving 9 bases between. The CDR3 has 15 residues. Germline CDR1 reads SGHTS; CDR2 reads YDEGEE. CDR3 bases: TGTGCCAGCAGCTTCGAGAGTAACTCTGGAAACACCATATATTTT. This gives the protein CASSFESNSGNTIYF.

The CDR3 nucleotides are TGTGCCAGCAGTTTAAAGCCGGGACAGAACACAGATACGCAGTATTTT. It translates to CASSLKPGQNTDTQYF. The chain links TRBV28 to TRBJ2-3; 7 nucleotides match TRBD1. After removal of 2 bases from V and 2 bases from J, the junction contained 7 bases not matched to a gene. The germline V gene has CDR1 MDHEN and CDR2 SYDVKM. The CDR3 runs 16 residues. Looking up the rest from reference TRBV28 and TRBJ2-3 gives the full variable domain: DVKVTQSSRYLVKRTGEKVFLECVQDMDHENMFWYRQDPGLGLRLIYFSYDVKMKEKGDIPEGYSVSREKKERFSLILESASTNQTSMYLCASSLKPGQNTDTQYFGPGTRLTVL.

This sequence joins TRBV28 and TRBJ1-5; 7 nucleotides align to TRBD1. This CDR3 has 15 residues. V lost 4 bases to trimming and J lost 3 bases; unmatched junction nucleotides: 6. The germline V gene encodes CDR1 MDHEN and CDR2 SYDVKM. CDR3 amino acids: CASSSPGQFNQPQHF. The CDR3 coding sequence is TGTGCCAGCAGTTCCCCGGGACAGTTCAATCAGCCCCAGCATTTT. The full variable domain, rest sourced from reference TRBV28 and TRBJ1-5, is DVKVTQSSRYLVKRTGEKVFLECVQDMDHENMFWYRQDPGLGLRLIYFSYDVKMKEKGDIPEGYSVSREKKERFSLILESASTNQTSMYLCASSSPGQFNQPQHFGDGTRLSIL.

J is TRBJ1-4 and V is TRBV7-8, with D tentatively TRBD1 (5 bases). The CDR3 is 14 residues long. Deletions cut 5 bases from V and 8 bases from J, with 15 bases between. The V gene's germline CDR1 is SGHVS and CDR2 FQNEAQ. The CDR3 DNA is TGTGCCAGCAGCCGAGCTGGGGCTTGGGAAAAACTGTTTTTT. This gives the protein CASSRAGAWEKLFF.

The rearrangement links TRBV15 to TRBJ2-1, with TRBD2 identical over 10 bases. The CDR3 has 14 residues. With 6 bases clipped from V and 4 bases from J, the junction kept 3 bases outside the gene matches. Germline V gene sequence: CDR1 LNHNV, CDR2 YYDKDF (reference sequence). CDR3 amino acids: CATRGTSEYNEQFF. CDR3 nucleotide sequence: TGTGCCACCAGGGGGACTAGCGAGTACAATGAGCAGTTCTTC. The complete variable domain, with remaining parts taken from reference TRBV15 and TRBJ2-1, reads DAMVIQNPRYQVTQFGKPVTLSCSQTLNHNVMYWYQQKSSQAPKLLFHYYDKDFNNEADTPDNFQSRRPNTSFCFLDIRSPGLGDTAMYLCATRGTSEYNEQFFGPGTRLTVL.

The chain couples TRBV6-5 to TRBJ2-1; 9 bases agree with TRBD1. In germline, CDR1 is MNHEY, CDR2 SVGAGI. CDR3 length: 14 residues. Trimming cost V 8 bases and J 4 bases; bases outside gene matches: 6. The DNA for the CDR3 is TGTGCCAGCTTCCGGGACAGGGATTACAATGAGCAGTTCTTC. This sequence encodes CASFRDRDYNEQFF.

The V and J genes are TRBV18 and TRBJ1-4, with D possibly being TRBD1 (6 bases). There are 15 residues in the CDR3. Germline assignment: CDR1 KGHSH and CDR2 LQKENI. V lost 4 bases to trimming and J lost 10 bases, with 19 bases between them. The DNA of the CDR3 is TGTGCCAGCTCACTTGACGTGGGGGCAGGTCGAAAACTGTTTTTT. This gives the protein CASSLDVGAGRKLFF.

V gene TRBV19 combines with J gene TRBJ1-1, with D uncertain. The CDR3 is 11 amino acids. Germline assignment: CDR1 LNHDA and CDR2 SQIVND (reference sequence). Trimming removed 7 bases at V and 8 bases at J, with 11 bases between. The CDR3 nucleotides are TGTGCCAGTATTCGGAGGTTCGAAGCTTTCTTT. Translated: CASIRRFEAFF.

This clone was seen only once. The chain is built from TRBV27 and TRBJ2-7, with 7 bases identical to TRBD1. Germline V gene lookup returns CDR1 MNHEY and CDR2 SMNVEV (reference sequence). The CDR3 is made up of 15 amino acids. V lost 5 bases and J lost 2; bases outside the gene matches: 9. The CDR3, as DNA: TGTGCCAGCAGTCCAAGGACAGGTATTGCCTACGAGCAGTACTTC. Encoded protein: CASSPRTGIAYEQYF.

CDR3 DNA: TGTGCCAGCAGTTCGGACGGACTATACGAGCAGTACGTC. Its translation: CASSSDGLYEQYV. The chain is built from TRBV28 and TRBJ2-7; D may be TRBD2 (6 bases). The CDR3 has 13 residues. CDR1 and CDR2 (germline): MDHEN, SYDVKM. V was cut by 4 bases and J by 4 bases, with 11 bases left in between.

The rearrangement joins TRBV2 to TRBJ1-2; D is ambiguous. Germline CDR1 reads SNHLY; CDR2 reads FYNNEI. Trimming took off 5 bases at V and 3 bases at J, with 7 bases between the two ends. There are 12 residues in the CDR3. CDR3 region: CASSSQDYGYTF. The CDR3 DNA is TGTGCCAGCAGTTCCCAGGACTATGGCTACACCTTC.

The rearrangement joins TRBV6-6 to TRBJ1-1; D not certain. The V end was cut by 7 bases, the J end by 9 bases, with 18 bases between. This CDR3 is built from 13 residues. Germline CDR1 MNHNY, CDR2 SVGAGI (reference sequence). CDR3 amino acids: CASNSLPLIKAFF. CDR3 nucleotides: TGTGCCAGCAATTCCCTACCACTTATTAAAGCTTTCTTT.

This rearrangement joins TRBV7-8 to TRBJ2-7, with TRBD1 as a possible D gene (5 bases). The V and J ends lost 1 base and 5 bases respectively, with 21 bases between them. CDR1 and CDR2 (germline): SGHVS, FQNEAQ. CDR3 length: 17 residues. The CDR3 spells CASSLVSVRTPSNEQYV. The CDR3 DNA reads TGTGCCAGCAGCTTAGTCTCGGTACGGACACCGTCTAACGAGCAGTACGTC.

This clone was observed a handful of times. The chain recombines TRBV6-6 with TRBJ1-1, with unresolved D. This CDR3 has 15 residues. The germline V gene encodes CDR1 MNHNY and CDR2 SVGAGI (reference sequence). V shed 7 bases and J shed 1 base, with 16 bases lying between them. The CDR3, as DNA: TGTGCCAGCACCAGACTTTTAAAAGCGAACACTGAAGCTTTCTTT. It specifies CASTRLLKANTEAFF.

The chain is built from TRBV3-1 (or the pseudogene TRBV3-2) and TRBJ2-2, with 9 bases identical to TRBD1. From germline, CDR1 is LGHDT and CDR2 YNNKEL (reference sequence). Trimming took 4 bases from V and 7 from J; bases not matched to a gene: 7. The CDR3 is made up of 15 amino acids. CDR3 loop: CASSLGQGIGGELFF. CDR3 nucleotide sequence: TGTGCCAGCAGCCTGGGACAGGGAATTGGCGGGGAGCTGTTTTTT.

The table lists this clone with a count of one. The chain carries TRBV15 and TRBJ1-2; D is perhaps TRBD1 (5 bases). V was trimmed by 0 bases and J by 10 bases, leaving 18 bases between them. Germline CDR1 reads LNHNV; CDR2 reads YYDKDF (reference sequence). This CDR3 is built from 15 residues. DNA for the CDR3: TGTGCCACCAGCAGAGATCTCTGGAGGGGTCAAGACTACACCTTC. It yields the protein CATSRDLWRGQDYTF.

This chain uses TRBV6-2 or TRBV6-3 with TRBJ2-7; the D is unclear. The CDR3 sequence is 11 residues long. V was trimmed by 5 bases and J by 1 base, leaving 3 bases between them. Germline loops: CDR1 MNHEY, CDR2 SVGEGT. The CDR3 region is CASSQSYEQYF. The CDR3 DNA sequence: TGTGCCAGCAGTCAATCCTACGAGCAGTACTTC.